A single T cell receptor (beta chain) is shown here with its context. Profiled with immunoSEQ multiplex PCR; TCRdb holds only in-frame clones, not every one. The sample yields around 130,000 clones, approximately 89% seen once. The sample belongs to a study of control samples from healthy donors and cancer patients. Per germline, CDR1 SGHVS and CDR2 FNYEAQ. This CDR3 has 16 amino acids. Trimming shortened V by 0 bases and J by 5 bases, and 16 bases separated the two germline ends. The gene calls are TRBV7-6 and TRBJ2-5; D is perhaps TRBD2 (7 bases). The sequence was collected from a man in his fifties or sixties with head and neck cancer. The specimen was PBMCs. The CDR3 bases are TGTGCCAGCAGCTTAGCGCTGCTAGGGGGGGCCGAGACCCAGTACTTC. It encodes CASSLALLGGAETQYF.